Below are 27 T cell receptor beta chains sequenced from a single sample in a study of identical twins. TCRdb ran MiXCR on the 5' RACE reads and lists one entry per CDR3 protein. Found here are 1.5 million to 2 million distinct CDR3 sequences, about 30% of them singletons; the top ten hold under 0.35%. Sequencing used cord blood. These receptors originate from a newborn girl in good health.

The chain couples TRBV12-5 to TRBJ2-1; the D gene is possibly TRBD1 (6 bases). CDR3 size: 24 residues. CDR1 LGHNT and CDR2 FRNRAP come from the germline V gene. V was cut by 2 bases and J by 4 bases, with 39 bases left in between. Here the CDR3 reads CASGLSRTEDGAWPLGSQYNEQFF. The CDR3 DNA is TGTGCTAGTGGTTTGTCAAGGACAGAGGATGGAGCGTGGCCCCTTGGTTCCCAGTACAATGAGCAGTTCTTC.

The chain employs TRBV10-3 and TRBJ2-3, with 7 bases fitting TRBD1. The CDR3 consists of 16 residues. Trimming took 5 bases from V and 0 from J; bases not matched to a gene: 8. From germline, CDR1 is ENHRY and CDR2 SYGVKD. CDR3 loop: CAISPGTATSTDTQYF. CDR3 nucleotides: TGTGCCATCAGTCCGGGGACAGCCACTAGCACAGATACGCAGTATTTT.

The V and J genes are TRBV7-2 and TRBJ2-5; 7 nucleotides agree with TRBD2. The CDR3 runs to 17 residues. In germline, CDR1 is SGHTA, CDR2 FQGNSA. The trim removed 6 bases at V and 11 bases at J, leaving 24 bases unmatched. The CDR3 loop reads CASRNDPNSGPYNEQYF. CDR3 in DNA: TGTGCCAGCAGAAACGACCCTAATAGCGGGCCCTACAATGAGCAGTACTTC.

With respect to this clonotype: A junction end diverges from the germline sequence, so it may reflect a read error. The DNA of the CDR3 is TGTGTCAGCAGCCAAGCAGGCGGGTATGGCTACACCTTC. The encoded protein is CVSSQAGGYGYTF. The chain has TRBV3-1 and TRBJ1-2; D is ambiguous. Looked up from germline, CDR1 is LGHDT and CDR2 is YNNKEL (reference sequence). This CDR3 is built from 13 residues.

The rearrangement uses TRBV4-2 and TRBJ1-5; TRBD1 matches at 9 bases. The trim removed 4 bases at V and 7 bases at J, leaving 11 bases unmatched. This CDR3 comprises 16 residues. CDR1 and CDR2 from the germline V gene are LGHNA and YNFKEQ. The CDR3 loop is CASSPSNGQGSQPQHF. DNA of the CDR3: TGTGCCAGCAGCCCCTCTAACGGACAGGGGAGCCAGCCCCAGCATTTT.

This chain joins TRBV29-1 and TRBJ1-3; no clear D. The CDR3 has 13 residues. In germline, CDR1 is SQVTM, CDR2 ANQGSEA. Trimming cost V 4 bases and J 4 bases, with 11 bases left between them. This CDR3 is CSVGFGPGNTIYF. The CDR3 DNA reads TGCAGCGTTGGCTTTGGGCCGGGAAACACCATATATTTT.

The chain is built from TRBV4-1 and TRBJ2-2; D perhaps matches TRBD1 (5 bases). CDR1 MGHRA and CDR2 YSYEKL come from the germline V gene. The CDR3 extends over 20 amino acids. V was clipped by 1 base and J by 0 bases, with 21 bases between them. The CDR3 region is CASSQVPTVLRVPNTGELFF. Here the CDR3 DNA reads TGCGCCAGCAGCCAAGTTCCGACCGTCCTCAGGGTCCCGAACACCGGGGAGCTGTTTTTT.

This clonotype was seen more than once but under ten times. The chain links TRBV9 to TRBJ2-3; D gene ambiguous. V was pared by 5 bases and J by 0 bases, with 7 bases between. The CDR3 is 13 residues long. Germline-derived CDR1 and CDR2 are SGDLS and YYNGEE. Here the CDR3 reads CASRYLSTDTQYF. Here the CDR3 DNA reads TGTGCCAGCAGATACCTTAGCACAGATACGCAGTATTTT.

This chain links TRBV20-1 with TRBJ1-5; the match to TRBD1 covers 8 bases. The CDR3 loop spans 14 amino acids. Germline V gene lookup returns CDR1 DFQATT and CDR2 SNEGSKA (reference sequence). V dropped 1 base and J dropped 4; count of bases not matched to a gene: 3. The DNA for the CDR3 is TGCAGTGCTAGAGGACAGGGGAGGAATCAGCCCCAGCATTTT. Translation: CSARGQGRNQPQHF.

This clonotype was seen a few times. This chain links TRBV28 with TRBJ2-1; 10 nucleotides match TRBD2. CDR3 length equals 18 residues. V shed 3 bases, J shed 4 bases, and the junction held 12 bases outside the gene matches. Per the germline V gene, CDR1 is MDHEN and CDR2 is SYDVKM. CDR3 amino acids: CASSLLAGVLQGYNEQFF. In DNA, the CDR3 is TGTGCCAGCAGTTTGCTAGCGGGAGTTCTACAGGGATACAATGAGCAGTTCTTC. Based on the CDR3 plus reference TRBV28 and TRBJ2-1, the full variable domain is DVKVTQSSRYLVKRTGEKVFLECVQDMDHENMFWYRQDPGLGLRLIYFSYDVKMKEKGDIPEGYSVSREKKERFSLILESASTNQTSMYLCASSLLAGVLQGYNEQFFGPGTRLTVL.

The CDR3 region has the DNA TGTGCCAGCAGTGAAGCGGACGGCAATCAGCCCCAGCATTTT. Translated: CASSEADGNQPQHF. This rearrangement joins TRBV6-1 to TRBJ1-5; D gene ambiguous. Trimming left V 0 bases short and J 2 bases short, with 5 bases between. This CDR3 is built from 14 residues. CDR1 and CDR2 from the germline V gene are MNHNS and SASEGT.

The chain recombines TRBV28 with TRBJ2-1, with D maybe TRBD1 (5 bases). Germline CDR1 reads MDHEN; CDR2 reads SYDVKM. V lost 8 bases, J lost 15 bases, and 26 bases lay in between. The CDR3 has 14 residues. In DNA, the CDR3 is TGTGCCAGCGTCAGGTCGCAGGGTATTGGAGCACCGTTCTTC. The encoded protein is CASVRSQGIGAPFF.

In this sample, this clonotype turned up a few times. The chain is built from TRBV12-3 or TRBV12-4 and TRBJ2-1, with D possibly being TRBD1 (6 bases). The CDR3 is 14 residues long. V was pared by 4 bases and J by 9 bases, with 16 bases between. CDR3 amino acids: CASSSEYQQGEQFF. In DNA form, the CDR3 reads TGTGCCAGCAGTTCCGAATACCAACAGGGTGAGCAGTTCTTC.

This chain links TRBV10-3 with TRBJ1-3; D is undetermined. Trimming cost V 10 bases and J 4 bases, with 8 bases left between them. Germline values: CDR1 ENHRY, CDR2 SYGVKD. The CDR3 spans 11 residues. The CDR3 protein is CATLTGNTIYF. DNA for the CDR3: TGTGCCACCCTGACAGGAAACACCATATATTTT.

The chain has TRBV5-1 and TRBJ2-3; a weak D match, TRBD1 (5 bases). This CDR3 contains 17 residues. Germline CDR1 SGHRS, CDR2 YFSETQ. The V end lost 0 bases, the J end lost 0 bases, and 14 bases lay between the germline ends. The CDR3 here is CASSLGCDSLSTDTQYF. The CDR3 DNA reads as TGCGCCAGCAGCTTGGGCTGCGACAGCCTTAGCACAGATACGCAGTATTTT.

In its sample, this clonotype was seen a few times. CDR3 sequence reads: CASSGDTGVVGGYTF. CDR3 DNA sequence: TGTGCCAGCAGTGGAGACACAGGGGTCGTAGGAGGCTACACCTTC. The gene calls are TRBV2 and TRBJ1-2; 7 positions agree with TRBD1. The V and J ends lost 4 bases and 8 bases, in that order; junction bases with no gene match: 13. The CDR3 length is 15 residues. Germline V gene sequence: CDR1 SNHLY, CDR2 FYNNEI.

The gene calls are TRBV7-9 and TRBJ2-1; D is undetermined. V was cut by 3 bases and J by 2 bases, with 11 bases left in between. The V gene's germline CDR1 is SEHNR and CDR2 FQNEAQ (reference sequence). The CDR3 is made up of 15 amino acids. CDR3 DNA sequence: TGTGCCAGCAGCTTCCTCAAGGTAGCCTACAATGAGCAGTTCTTC. Protein product: CASSFLKVAYNEQFF.

This clonotype was counted a few times. V gene TRBV10-1 combines with J gene TRBJ2-3; no clear D. CDR1 is WNHNN and CDR2 is SYGVQD in the germline V gene (reference sequence). The ends were cut back, 2 bases at V and 1 base at J, with 7 bases in the middle. This CDR3 is 14 amino acids long. CDR3 bases: TGCGCCAGCAGTGAGGACCTCCGCACAGATACGCAGTATTTT. Translated, it gives CASSEDLRTDTQYF.

The rearrangement links TRBV27 to TRBJ2-1, with D possibly TRBD1 on 5 matching bases. The CDR3 runs 14 residues. CDR1 is MNHEY and CDR2 is SMNVEV in the germline V gene (reference sequence). Trimming stripped 3 bases from V and 10 bases from J, with 16 bases between. This CDR3 reads CASSFNNRPEEQFF. The CDR3 coding sequence is TGTGCCAGCAGTTTCAATAACAGGCCGGAAGAGCAGTTCTTC.

This clonotype turned up a few times. V gene TRBV24-1 combines with J gene TRBJ2-1; D is perhaps TRBD2 (6 bases). The J call may be in error: the DNA end matches TRBJ2-7 better. CDR1 and CDR2 (germline): KGHDR, SFDVKD. This CDR3 has 13 residues. CDR3 in DNA: TGTGCCACCAGTGATTTGACTAGCAATGAGCAGTACTTC. It translates to CATSDLTSNEQYF.

V usage is TRBV2 and J usage is TRBJ2-1, with D maybe TRBD1 (6 bases). Deletions cut 7 bases from V and 6 bases from J, with 22 bases between. The CDR3 runs to 16 residues. CDR1 is SNHLY and CDR2 is FYNNEI in the germline V gene. This CDR3 reads CASTLAFIGTSNEQFF. Written as DNA, the CDR3 is TGTGCCAGCACGTTAGCTTTTATCGGGACAAGCAATGAGCAGTTCTTC.

As concerns this clonotype: At one boundary the junction diverges from the germline segment, which might be a read error. The V gene is TRBV7-2, the J gene TRBJ1-5; the D is unclear. The CDR3 is 12 amino acids. The V gene's germline CDR1 is SGHTA and CDR2 FQGNSA. CDR3 in amino acids: CASGLVGQPQHF. The DNA of the CDR3 is TGTGCCAGCGGCTTAGTGGGGCAGCCCCAGCATTTT.

V gene TRBV7-6 combines with J gene TRBJ1-1, with D possibly being TRBD1 (5 bases). CDR3 size: 15 residues. The germline gives CDR1 SGHVS, CDR2 FNYEAQ. V was shortened by 0 bases and J by 2 bases, with 10 bases between the two germline ends. The CDR3 here is CASSLAAGTNTEAFF. CDR3 in DNA: TGTGCCAGCAGCTTAGCGGCAGGGACTAACACTGAAGCTTTCTTT.

There are a few counts of this clonotype. This chain uses TRBV3-1 with TRBJ2-1, with 9 bases fitting TRBD2. V lost 1 base, J lost 6 bases, and 4 bases stayed unmatched. The CDR3 has 15 residues. Germline V gene lookup returns CDR1 LGHDT and CDR2 YNNKEL (reference sequence). The CDR3 here is CASSQAGTSTNEQFF. The CDR3 DNA is TGTGCCAGCAGCCAAGCCGGGACTAGCACCAATGAGCAGTTCTTC.

This clonotype was seen more than once but under ten times. The chain recombines TRBV29-1 with TRBJ2-4; 12 bases fit TRBD2. The trim removed 3 bases at V and 5 bases at J, leaving 2 bases unmatched. This CDR3 contains 14 residues. Germline V gives CDR1 SQVTM, CDR2 ANQGSEA. The CDR3 DNA sequence: TGCAGCGTTGAGACTAGCGGGAGAGAAAACATTCAGTACTTC. Its translation is CSVETSGRENIQYF.

This chain links TRBV5-1 with TRBJ2-7; D is unclear. The V end lost 2 bases, the J end lost 3 bases, and 15 bases lay between the germline ends. Germline V gives CDR1 SGHRS, CDR2 YFSETQ. The CDR3 spans 15 residues. The CDR3 sequence: CASSLVPGRLYEQYF. The CDR3 nucleotides read TGCGCCAGCAGCTTAGTTCCCGGACGGCTCTACGAGCAGTACTTC. Based on the CDR3 plus reference TRBV5-1 and TRBJ2-7, the full variable domain is KAGVTQTPRYLIKTRGQQVTLSCSPISGHRSVSWYQQTPGQGLQFLFEYFSETQRNKGNFPGRFSGRQFSNSRSEMNVSTLELGDSALYLCASSLVPGRLYEQYFGPGTRLTVT.

This clonotype turned up a few times. The genes are TRBV18 and TRBJ1-1; 10 bases match TRBD1. This CDR3 region has 15 residues. J gave up 4 bases and V 1 base, and 3 bases lay outside the gene matches. In germline, CDR1 is KGHSH, CDR2 LQKENI. For the CDR3, the DNA is TGTGCCAGCTCACCACGGCGGACAGGGGGCACTGAAGCTTTCTTT. Encoded protein: CASSPRRTGGTEAFF.